Listed below are T cell receptor beta chains from one sample, sequenced in a study of tumor and adjacent non-tumor tissue in lung cancer. From the multiplex PCR reads, TCRdb called clonotypes with MiXCR, one entry per CDR3 protein. The repertoire includes fewer than 90,000 distinct CDR3 sequences, 75% to 85% of them detected once, and roughly 22% sits in the top ten. The material sequenced was distant non-tumor lung tissue. The receptors here all came from a woman between 50 and 59 years old with non-small cell lung cancer. The CDR3 runs from the conserved cysteine through the conserved F or W. Each record gives: V gene, J gene, CDR3 protein.

>TRBV5-1|TRBJ2-5
CASSFTRSQETQYF
>TRBV11-2|TRBJ2-1
CASSLIGTPFAYNDQFF
>TRBV7-8|TRBJ2-2
CATSLAGRGEAGELFF
>TRBV11-2|TRBJ2-7
CASSQTDTVYEQYF
>TRBV20-1|TRBJ2-7
CSATVQGPSYYEQYF
>TRBV12-3/TRBV12-4|TRBJ1-2
CASSPMGQADGYTF
>TRBV6-5|TRBJ1-2
CAGTIGQAADYGYTF
>TRBV5-1|TRBJ2-2
CASSLVGLGGTGEPFF
>TRBV5-1|TRBJ2-2
CASGLGGRVVGELFF
>TRBV6-5|TRBJ1-2
CATLFSGAGVNYGYTF
>TRBV4-2|TRBJ2-2
CASSLAGTRNTRELFF
>TRBV10-2|TRBJ2-2
CASSTSGSIGELFF
>TRBV10-2|TRBJ2-2
CAISELADTGELFF
>TRBV19|TRBJ2-7
CASGTGSYEQCF
>TRBV2|TRBJ2-3
CACQLGYTDTQYF
>TRBV6-1|TRBJ2-1
CPSILWGNGQGPRHDNEQFF
>TRBV6-2/TRBV6-3|TRBJ2-1
CASRGHTDDKQFF
>TRBV12-5|TRBJ2-1
CASGTGGGSYSEQFF
>TRBV11-2|TRBJ2-1
CASSLEPRQGFAEQFF
>TRBV28|TRBJ1-5
CACSRRTGLGNQHQHF
>TRBV6-2/TRBV6-3|TRBJ2-7
CASSYDKATSVHYF
>TRBV13|TRBJ2-5
CASSLNRAETQYF
>TRBV11-2|TRBJ2-7
CVSSLMDTAYKQYF
>TRBV6-5|TRBJ1-4
CVSSDEGSSTGATNEKLFF
>TRBV28|TRBJ2-7
CASTRPLFIEHYF
>TRBV29-1|TRBJ2-7
CSVAVGQGIEHNF
>TRBV29-1|TRBJ2-2
CSVETRQLKTGELFF
>TRBV5-5|TRBJ2-7
CSGSLEVVLQSLDEQYF
>TRBV28|TRBJ2-7
CASSLHRDGSYEQYF
>TRBV4-1|TRBJ1-6
CASSQAGNSYNSLFHF
>TRBV10-3|TRBJ2-1
CAMSELQREIYNEQFF
>TRBV6-1|TRBJ2-7
CAGLAASSYEQYF
>TRBV29-1|TRBJ2-7
CSVKVAGGASIYKQYF
>TRBV5-4|TRBJ2-7
CASSGVEGYEQYF
>TRBV6-5|TRBJ2-3
CASSYRSTTDTQYF
>TRBV5-4|TRBJ2-1
CASSSPASNEQFF
>TRBV29-1|TRBJ2-5
CSAGVGSQYF
>TRBV29-1|TRBJ2-2
CSVEDAGTSGSIPGELFF
>TRBV5-8|TRBJ2-1
CTSSLGIAGDDEQFF
>TRBV4-2|TRBJ2-1
CVSTLKGLSSSYNEQFF
>TRBV7-9|TRBJ2-2
CASIVLPLDTGELFF
>TRBV4-1|TRBJ2-5
CASSQGWGGETQYF
>TRBV11-2|TRBJ2-7
CVSNTGTGGTYEHYF
>TRBV11-1|TRBJ1-1
CASSLAPGAEAFF
>TRBV11-3|TRBJ2-1
CASSSDTTNEQFF
>TRBV11-2|TRBJ2-7
CAGSLLRDSYEQYF
>TRBV30|TRBJ2-3
CAWSIGDRTGTQYF
>TRBV12-3/TRBV12-4|TRBJ1-6
CASRQGRDSLIHF
>TRBV6-2/TRBV6-3|TRBJ2-7
CANNDRGRHEQYF
>TRBV11-2|TRBJ2-2
CVSSLENTVELFF
>TRBV11-2|TRBJ2-1
CASSPSIGRAGSYNEQFF
>TRBV28|TRBJ2-5
CASSLSGTGGIGGTQYF
>TRBV11-2|TRBJ1-3
CASSFSFDRFSESTIYF
>TRBV12-3/TRBV12-4|TRBJ2-7
CASSQGRGATYEQYF
>TRBV7-9|TRBJ2-1
CASRPDVFDEQFF
>TRBV29-1|TRBJ2-1
CSVEGYGRVTSYNEQSF
>TRBV7-6|TRBJ2-2
CAIKVDGNTGELFF